The T cell receptor (beta chain) described here comes from a study of T cell responses to AZD1222 COVID-19 vaccine. On the study more broadly: Second-dose schedules of about 4 or about 12 weeks were combined.

Findings and limits, study-wide: Increases in Spike-specific TCR breadth and depth were seen after two AZD1222 doses.

This clone has more than one count but fewer than ten. Its target is not known. Per germline, CDR1 SGHRS and CDR2 YFSETQ. J was trimmed by 0 bases and V by 3 bases; bases with no gene match: 3. The CDR3 contains 16 residues. Using immunoSEQ multiplex PCR, the repertoire was profiled, and TCRdb retains in-frame clones only, with some absent. The sample consists of about 79,000 clones, approximately 80% of them appearing once. This chain joins TRBV5-1 and TRBJ2-3, with 11 bases lining up with TRBD2. This specimen consisted of peripheral blood, obtained on day 0 of AZD1222 vaccination. This receptor was obtained from an adult in good health. CDR3 loop: CASSSTSGVSTDTQYF. Written as DNA, the CDR3 is TGCGCCAGCAGCTCGACTAGCGGGGTGAGCACAGATACGCAGTATTTT.